Following are 8 T cell receptor beta chains from one sample sequenced in a study of response to subunit inactivated influenza vaccine. From the RT-PCR reads, TCRdb called clonotypes with MiXCR, one entry per CDR3 protein. The table records roughly 620,000 distinct CDR3 sequences, over 9% of them present only once. These same data were also listed under a study on T cells expressing NK-cell markers. That study reports: With UMIs, 5'RACE template switching was used to make TCR beta cDNA.

Here the sequenced sample was PBMCs from blood, taken on the day of vaccination. The receptors were sampled from a man aged 45-65 years who received an inactivated influenza vaccine.

V and J are TRBV4-1 and TRBJ2-1; D gene ambiguous. The germline V gene has CDR1 MGHRA and CDR2 YSYEKL. This CDR3 is built from 12 residues. V shed 2 bases and J shed 8 bases, with 7 bases lying between them. The CDR3 coding sequence is TGCGCCAGCAGCCAACTAAGTCATGAGCAGTTCTTC. Translating gives CASSQLSHEQFF.

This clonotype came up many times. This chain links TRBV11-2 with TRBJ2-1; 10 bases are shared with TRBD2. From germline, CDR1 is SGHAT and CDR2 FQNNGV. The V gene end was trimmed by 5 bases and the J gene end by 5 bases; junction bases not matched to a gene: 9. This CDR3 contains 16 residues. CDR3 sequence: CASSHVVAGGDNEQFF. CDR3 DNA sequence: TGTGCCAGCAGCCATGTCGTAGCGGGAGGTGACAATGAGCAGTTCTTC.

This clonotype was seen many times. J is TRBJ1-1 and V is TRBV2; D not certain. V was clipped by 6 bases and J by 11 bases, with 19 bases between them. Germline-derived CDR1 and CDR2 are SNHLY and FYNNEI. This CDR3 has 13 amino acids. As DNA, the CDR3 is TGTGCCAGCAGCCCTATGGAATCCAGCGAGGCTTTCTTT. As protein: CASSPMESSEAFF.

The chain is built from TRBV12-3 or TRBV12-4 and TRBJ1-1; a possible D gene is TRBD1 (6 bases). The germline V and J ends were trimmed by 3 bases and 4 bases, with 12 bases remaining between them. This CDR3 spans 14 amino acids. The CDR3 nucleotides read TGTGCCAGCAGTTTGAGCAGGGGTGGCACTGAAGCTTTCTTT. This gives the protein CASSLSRGGTEAFF.

The chain couples TRBV4-1 to TRBJ2-1; no reliable D call. V lost 2 bases and J 0 bases, leaving 11 bases between the germline ends. The CDR3 spans 16 residues. CDR1 is MGHRA and CDR2 is YSYEKL in the germline V gene. The CDR3 DNA is TGCGCCAGCAGCCAAAATCGGGCCAGCTCCTACAATGAGCAGTTCTTC. This translates into CASSQNRASSYNEQFF.

This clonotype was counted a few times. The chain recombines TRBV12-3 or TRBV12-4 with TRBJ2-3, with TRBD1 identical over 7 bases. The junction had 10 bases not matched to a gene; V was cut back by 3 bases and J by 4 bases. The CDR3 is made up of 16 amino acids. The CDR3 is CASSFGSQGVADTQYF. CDR3 in DNA: TGTGCCAGCAGTTTCGGGTCGCAGGGGGTCGCAGATACGCAGTATTTT.

There are a few counts of this clonotype. The chain links TRBV4-3 to TRBJ2-1, with D hard to call. Germline V lookup: CDR1 LGHNA, CDR2 YSLEER. Trimming left V 0 bases short and J 6 bases short, with 3 bases between. The CDR3 totals 12 residues. The CDR3 loop reads CASSQDRNEQFF. CDR3 nucleotide sequence: TGCGCCAGCAGCCAAGATCGCAATGAGCAGTTCTTC.

This clonotype was counted only a few times. The gene calls are TRBV29-1 and TRBJ1-2; D ambiguous. The CDR3 consists of 13 residues. The germline gives CDR1 SQVTM, CDR2 ANQGSEA. Trimming cost V 4 bases and J 7 bases, with 16 bases left between them. The CDR3 protein is CSVGEGDRAGYTF. For the CDR3, the DNA is TGCAGCGTTGGCGAAGGAGATAGGGCTGGCTACACCTTC.